This T cell receptor beta chain came from a study of regulatory T cells in long-lasting Graves disease. Study overall: Under 3 months of antithyroid drugs had been taken by newly diagnosed Graves' patients.

The CDR3 covers 16 residues. This clonotype has a single count. Being one base from a much bigger clone, this may be a read error. HTBI primers from iRepertoire and Arm-PCR of CDR3 regions yielded the TCR beta libraries. In TCRdb, the multiplex PCR reads were re-called with MiXCR into one record per CDR3 protein. The sample consists of around 500,000 distinct CDR3 sequences, about 13% of them appearing once. Time point meaning: newly diagnosed GD, antithyroid drugs for less than 3 months. RNA from PBMCs was the source of the TCR library. The same specimen was also included in a second study, on T cells in Graves' hyperthyroidism and ophthalmopathy. That study reports: Researchers defined stable Graves' hyperthyroidism as no ophthalmopathy progression within 18 months. Model output signaled ophthalmopathy a median approximately 6.2 months ahead of onset.

The material sequenced was peripheral blood mononuclear cells (PBMCs), taken at new diagnosis, from a patient treated with antithyroid drugs. V usage is TRBV12-3 or TRBV12-4 and J usage is TRBJ2-7; D tentatively fits TRBD1 or TRBD2 (5 bases each). The sequence came from a man aged 25-40 years with Graves disease. CDR3 protein: CAISDWPGTENNEQYF. CDR3 nucleotides: TGTGCCATCAGTGACTGGCCCGGGACGGAGAACAATGAGCAGTACTTC.